The rows below give T cell receptor beta chains drawn from one sample of a study of shared clonotypes between healthy human individuals. Generated by immunoSEQ multiplex PCR, the TCRdb table keeps only in-frame clones and is missing some. Of hundreds of thousands of clones in the sample, nearly 95% were seen once. Source material: naive CD8+ T cells sorted from blood. These receptors originate from a man younger than 45 in good health. CDR3s include the opening cysteine and the closing phenylalanine or tryptophan. A D gene is named only where the DNA matches it firmly. Not all rows give a size; the values are once, few, many and, for expanded clones, a class.

NA | TRBD1 | TRBJ2-5 | TRBV5-4 | CASSLVGGAAIETQYF | TGTGCCAGCAGCTTGGTAGGGGGCGCAGCCATAGAGACCCAGTACTTC
NA | NA | TRBJ1-1 | TRBV9 | CASSVNRYTEAFF | TGTGCCAGCAGCGTAAACAGATACACTGAAGCTTTCTTT
few | NA | TRBJ2-1 | TRBV7-8 | CASSSSNREQFF | TGTGCCAGCAGCTCTTCTAATCGAGAGCAGTTCTTC
NA | TRBD1 | TRBJ2-5 | TRBV7-9 | CASSYPGQGDQETQYF | TGTGCCAGCAGCTACCCGGGACAGGGGGATCAAGAGACCCAGTACTTC
NA | TRBD2 | TRBJ2-2 | TRBV6-6 | CAAGDAGEGDGELFF | TGTGCCGCTGGGGACGCGGGAGAAGGGGACGGGGAGCTGTTTTTT
NA | NA | TRBJ1-5 | TRBV7-2 | CASSLPGRPSNQPQHF | TGTGCCAGCAGCTTACCTGGCAGGCCCTCCAATCAGCCCCAGCATTTT
NA | NA | TRBJ1-1 | TRBV7-6 | CASSSLQGSTEAFF | TGTGCCAGCAGCTCACTGCAGGGCAGTACTGAAGCTTTCTTT
NA | TRBD2 | TRBJ2-7 | TRBV27 | CASRSGLARYEQYF | TGTGCCAGCAGAAGTGGACTAGCGAGGTACGAGCAGTACTTC
NA | NA | TRBJ1-6 | TRBV27 | CASSLGQGNSPLHF | TGTGCCAGCAGTTTAGGGCAGGGGAATTCACCCCTCCACTTT
NA | TRBD1 | TRBJ2-1 | TRBV5-5 | CASSLMDRGQFF | TGTGCCAGCAGCTTGATGGACAGGGGGCAGTTCTTC
NA | TRBD2 | TRBJ2-7 | TRBV4-1 | CASSQVSGGRGYEQYF | TGCGCCAGCAGCCAAGTGTCCGGCGGGAGGGGGTACGAGCAGTACTTC
NA | NA | TRBJ2-6 | TRBV7-9 | CASTKPRDSGANVLTF | TGTGCCAGCACAAAGCCTCGGGACTCTGGGGCCAACGTCCTGACTTTC
NA | NA | TRBJ2-1 | TRBV28 | CASSLVVADNEQFF | TGTGCCAGCAGTCTGGTGGTAGCAGACAATGAGCAGTTCTTC
few | NA | TRBJ1-2 | TRBV29-1 | CSVEDGETYGYTF | TGCAGCGTTGAAGACGGAGAGACCTATGGCTACACCTTC
NA | NA | TRBJ2-1 | TRBV28 | CASSRSYNEQFF | TGTGCCAGCAGTCGTAGCTACAATGAGCAGTTCTTC
once | NA | TRBJ2-2 | TRBV5-1 | CASSPDGGRNTGELFF | TGCGCCAGCAGCCCAGATGGCGGAAGAAACACCGGGGAGCTGTTTTTT
NA | TRBD2 | TRBJ2-7 | TRBV6-1 | CASSVGLAGGPWDEQYF | TGTGCCAGCAGTGTAGGACTAGCGGGAGGGCCTTGGGACGAGCAGTACTTC
NA | TRBD1 | TRBJ2-3 | TRBV5-4 | CASSSDRGRSSEVATDTQYF | TGTGCCAGCAGCTCCGACAGGGGGCGATCTTCGGAGGTCGCCACAGATACGCAGTATTTT
NA | NA | TRBJ1-2 | TRBV15 | CATSRGEGAINYGYTF | TGTGCCACCAGCAGAGGGGAAGGGGCGATTAACTATGGCTACACCTTC
once | TRBD2 | TRBJ2-3 | TRBV7-3 | CASSSLGGGRDTQYF | TGTGCCAGCAGCTCCCTCGGGGGAGGGCGGGATACGCAGTATTTT
NA | NA | TRBJ2-7 | TRBV28 | CASSSHNYEQYF | TGTGCCAGCAGTTCCCATAACTACGAGCAGTACTTC
NA | NA | TRBJ2-2 | TRBV21-1 | CASSITGTSGSEREDTGELFF | TGTGCCAGCAGCATAACCGGGACTAGCGGGAGCGAACGTGAGGACACCGGGGAGCTGTTTTTT